A single sample gave rise to the 13 T cell receptor beta chains below, sequenced in a study of naive and memory T cell subsets. Both TRBC1 and TRBC2 were covered by a beta constant-region primer of two equimolar oligonucleotides. Four rounds of PCR amplified the ligated cDNA using nested alpha and beta constant-region primers plus SP2. TCRdb recomputed calls from the UMI-ligation and nested PCR reads with MiXCR, one row per CDR3 protein. The sample yields 130,000 or so distinct CDR3 sequences, 35% to 45% seen once. Sequenced material: central memory CD4+ T cells from blood. The receptors originated from a human donor in good health.

The chain links TRBV20-1 to TRBJ2-3; 10 nucleotides agree with TRBD2. V lost 5 bases and J lost 1; bases outside the gene matches: 3. This CDR3 has 14 amino acids. Germline V gives CDR1 DFQATT, CDR2 SNEGSKA (reference sequence). DNA of the CDR3: TGCAGTGCTCCCGGACTAGCGGGCACAGATACGCAGTATTTT. Its protein product is CSAPGLAGTDTQYF.

Comments on this clonotype: The CDR3 ends on some other residue instead of the conserved phenylalanine or tryptophan, so this is likely a read error. The chain joins TRBV29-1 to TRBJ2-1; no clear D. The CDR3 totals 13 residues. Germline-derived CDR1 and CDR2 are SQVTM and ANQGSEA. With 3 bases removed from V and 5 bases from J, the gap between germline ends came to 11 bases. CDR3 amino acids: CSVDGKGHNEQFS. DNA of the CDR3: TGCAGCGTTGATGGGAAGGGCCACAATGAGCAGTTCTCC.

This clonotype was detected a few times. The chain uses TRBV5-1 and TRBJ2-1; the D is unclear. Per germline, CDR1 SGHRS and CDR2 YFSETQ. CDR3 length: 14 residues. Trimming removed 5 bases at V and 6 bases at J, with 15 bases between. In DNA, the CDR3 is TGCGCCAGCAGACTTCCAGTACCGGGCAATGAGCAGTTCTTC. It encodes CASRLPVPGNEQFF.

J is TRBJ1-5 and V is TRBV3-1; no reliable D call. The length of the CDR3 is 14 residues. Trimming removed 4 bases at V and 4 bases at J, with 11 bases between. Germline CDR1 reads LGHDT; CDR2 reads YNNKEL (reference sequence). The CDR3, as DNA: TGTGCCAGCAGCCCAGGACTGCTTAATCAGCCCCAGCATTTT. It is translated as CASSPGLLNQPQHF. The full variable domain, rest sourced from reference TRBV3-1 and TRBJ1-5, is DTAVSQTPKYLVTQMGNDKSIKCEQNLGHDTMYWYKQDSKKFLKIMFSYNNKELIINETVPNRFSPKSPDKAHLNLHINSLELGDSAVYFCASSPGLLNQPQHFGDGTRLSIL.

This clonotype was recorded many times. The chain links TRBV12-3 or TRBV12-4 to TRBJ1-2; D is ambiguous. Trimming took off 9 bases at V and 4 bases at J, with 9 bases between the two ends. The CDR3 totals 11 residues. The CDR3 spells CASSNPYGYTF. CDR3 DNA: TGTGCCAGTTCGAATCCCTATGGCTACACCTTC.

The table lists this clonotype with a few counts. The rearrangement links TRBV20-1 to TRBJ1-4; D may be TRBD1 (5 bases). V lost 3 bases and J 8 bases, leaving 19 bases between the germline ends. This CDR3 contains 15 residues. Looked up from germline, CDR1 is DFQATT and CDR2 is SNEGSKA (reference sequence). CDR3 region: CSARGDEGLGEKLFF. CDR3 bases: TGCAGTGCTAGGGGGGATGAGGGACTAGGCGAAAAACTGTTTTTT.

The chain couples TRBV12-3 or TRBV12-4 to TRBJ2-2, with D hard to call. The V and J ends lost 4 bases and 4 bases respectively, with 13 bases between them. This CDR3 comprises 15 residues. CDR3 amino acids: CASSSRAVGTGELFF. The CDR3 nucleotides are TGTGCCAGCAGTTCTCGAGCTGTGGGCACCGGGGAGCTGTTTTTT.

The genes are TRBV4-3 and TRBJ1-2; 9 nucleotides line up with TRBD1. This CDR3 is built from 17 residues. CDR1 LGHNA and CDR2 YSLEER come from the germline V gene. The V segment lost 0 bases and the J segment 4 bases; nucleotides outside the gene matches: 9. Written as DNA, the CDR3 is TGCGCCAGCAGCCAAGATCTGGGACAGGGACTGCGCTATGGCTACACCTTC. It encodes CASSQDLGQGLRYGYTF.

V and J are TRBV12-3 or TRBV12-4 and TRBJ2-4; 7 nucleotides line up with TRBD1. The CDR3 spans 15 residues. After removal of 1 base from V and 4 bases from J, the junction contained 4 bases not matched to a gene. The CDR3 DNA follows: TGTGCCAGCAGTTTAGAGGGGGCCCAAAAAAACATTCAGTACTTC. Its translation is CASSLEGAQKNIQYF.

Only a few counts were recorded for this clonotype. The gene calls are TRBV20-1 and TRBJ2-1; a weak D match, TRBD1 (6 bases). Per germline, CDR1 DFQATT and CDR2 SNEGSKA (reference sequence). The CDR3 runs 15 residues. V was shortened by 4 bases and J by 5 bases, with 18 bases between the two germline ends. CDR3: CSATPGTRRNNEQFF. The CDR3 region has the DNA TGCAGTGCTACCCCAGGGACAAGGCGCAACAATGAGCAGTTCTTC.

V and J are TRBV12-3 or TRBV12-4 and TRBJ1-3, with D perhaps matching TRBD1 (5 bases). This CDR3 region has 15 residues. Trimming removed 6 bases from V and 0 bases from J, with 12 bases in between. Written as DNA, the CDR3 is TGTGCCAGCAGAAGACAGTCTAACTCTGGAAACACCATATATTTT. The encoded protein is CASRRQSNSGNTIYF.

This chain joins TRBV5-1 and TRBJ2-1; D is uncertain. The CDR3 has 13 residues. CDR1 and CDR2 (germline): SGHRS, YFSETQ. The V and J ends lost 5 bases and 1 base respectively, with 7 bases between them. The CDR3 reads CASRVDSYNEQFF. DNA of the CDR3: TGCGCCAGCAGGGTGGATTCCTACAATGAGCAGTTCTTC.

This sequence joins TRBV7-9 and TRBJ2-7; D is perhaps TRBD1 (5 bases). The V gene's germline CDR1 is SEHNR and CDR2 FQNEAQ (reference sequence). The germline V and J ends were trimmed by 2 bases and 0 bases, with 8 bases remaining between them. The CDR3 is made up of 14 amino acids. CDR3 in DNA: TGTGCCAGCAGCTTACAGGGTATCTCCTACGAGCAGTACTTC. Translation: CASSLQGISYEQYF. Combining the CDR3 with reference TRBV7-9 and TRBJ2-7 gives the whole variable domain DTGVSQNPRHKITKRGQNVTFRCDPISEHNRLYWYRQTLGQGPEFLTYFQNEAQLEKSRLLSDRFSAERPKGSFSTLEIQRTEQGDSAMYLCASSLQGISYEQYFGPGTRLTVT.